The 27 T cell receptor beta chains below were found in one sample sequenced in a study of cytomegalovirus exposure and HLA in healthy donors. 13 Jbeta primers and 60 Vbeta primers were used for the PCR. Assay: immunoSEQ multiplex PCR; the TCRdb copy retains only in-frame clones and omits some. The data show tens of thousands of clones, with 60% to 75% seen just once and about 14% held by the top ten. The source material was PBMCs. The receptors shown here come from a male donor in good health and CMV-seropositive.

CDR3 region: CASSQDSQGDTEAFF. Here the CDR3 DNA reads TGTGCCAGCAGCCAAGATTCCCAGGGGGACACTGAAGCTTTCTTT. The gene calls are TRBV4-2 and TRBJ1-1; 7 bases map to TRBD1. Looked up from germline, CDR1 is LGHNA and CDR2 is YNFKEQ. The CDR3 is 15 amino acids. J gave up 3 bases and V 0 bases, and 4 bases lay outside the gene matches.

This clone is a singleton in its sample. The junction does not match germline at one end; this may be a read error. The V call is TRBV4-3, the J call TRBJ2-7, with TRBD1 matching 9 bases. The germline V gene encodes CDR1 LGHNA and CDR2 YSLEER. CDR3 length equals 12 residues. CDR3 residues: CASSQGTGVTVF. In DNA form, the CDR3 reads TGCGCCAGCAGCCAAGGGACAGGGGTAACCGTGTTC.

J is TRBJ2-4 and V is TRBV7-9; 8 nucleotides align to TRBD2. This CDR3 is built from 13 residues. The V gene end was trimmed by 3 bases and the J gene end by 12 bases; junction bases not matched to a gene: 7. Germline V CDR1 and CDR2: SEHNR, FQNEAQ (reference sequence). CDR3 bases: TGTGCCAGCAGCTTGATGGAGACTAGCGATCAGTACTTC. Residues: CASSLMETSDQYF.

The chain is built from TRBV5-1 and TRBJ2-2; 8 nucleotides align to TRBD2. V gave up 5 bases and J gave up 0 bases; unmatched junction bases: 3. The CDR3 contains 15 residues. Per the germline V gene, CDR1 is SGHRS and CDR2 is YFSETQ. The CDR3: CASRIAGPNTGELFF. The CDR3 DNA follows: TGCGCCAGCAGAATAGCGGGACCGAACACCGGGGAGCTGTTTTTT.

The genes are TRBV10-3 and TRBJ2-1; 8 bases are shared with TRBD2. The CDR3 extends over 14 amino acids. The ends lost 2 bases at V and 12 bases at J; junction bases unmatched: 9. The germline CDR1 and CDR2 sequences are ENHRY and SYGVKD. The CDR3 is CAISERGGRGRQFF. CDR3 nucleotide sequence: TGTGCCATCAGTGAGCGGGGGGGCCGGGGGAGGCAGTTCTTC.

This clone was seen only a few times. The chain has TRBV7-2 and TRBJ2-5, with 8 bases fitting TRBD1. CDR1 and CDR2 (germline): SGHTA, FQGNSA. The CDR3 runs 16 residues. J gave up 7 bases and V 5 bases, and 15 bases lay outside the gene matches. DNA for the CDR3: TGTGCCAGCAGCCCCGCGGGACAGGCGAGTATGGGGACCCAGTACTTC. As protein: CASSPAGQASMGTQYF.

This sequence joins TRBV11-2 and TRBJ1-3; D remains unclear. The CDR3 loop spans 13 amino acids. The germline V gene encodes CDR1 SGHAT and CDR2 FQNNGV. V shed 6 bases and J shed 0 bases, with 6 bases lying between them. CDR3 coding DNA: TGTGCCAGCAGTTTGTACTCTGGAAACACCATATATTTT. It codes for CASSLYSGNTIYF.

The chain couples TRBV4-1 to TRBJ2-5; TRBD2 agrees at 11 bases. J was trimmed by 0 bases and V by 4 bases; bases with no gene match: 1. In germline, CDR1 is MGHRA, CDR2 YSYEKL. The CDR3 covers 15 residues. In nucleotides, the CDR3 is TGCGCCAGCAGCCCTAGCGGGGGGTACCAAGAGACCCAGTACTTC. Protein product: CASSPSGGYQETQYF.

This clone showed up just a few times. The chain joins TRBV19 to TRBJ2-1; D is unresolved. V lost 5 bases, J lost 6 bases, and 11 bases lay in between. CDR3 length: 13 residues. In germline, CDR1 is LNHDA, CDR2 SQIVND (reference sequence). The CDR3 here is CASSPSFLNEQFF. The CDR3 DNA follows: TGTGCCAGTAGTCCTTCCTTCCTCAATGAGCAGTTCTTC.

The chain has TRBV27 and TRBJ2-2; D is undetermined. Germline V lookup: CDR1 MNHEY, CDR2 SMNVEV (reference sequence). CDR3 length: 12 amino acids. V lost 7 bases, J lost 5 bases, and 8 bases lay in between. CDR3 bases: TGTGCCAGCAAAAACTGGACCGGGGAGCTGTTTTTT. Encoded protein: CASKNWTGELFF.

The J gene is TRBJ2-7, the V gene TRBV6-5; TRBD1 might be the D (6 bases). Trimming removed 9 bases at V and 2 bases at J, with 11 bases between. The length of the CDR3 is 12 residues. Germline CDR1 MNHEY, CDR2 SVGAGI. In DNA form, the CDR3 reads TGTGCCAGTCAACAGGGCGCCTACGAGCAGTACTTC. It is translated as CASQQGAYEQYF.

Comment on this clone: Other DNA sequences of this sample code for an identical CDR3. The V gene is TRBV9, the J gene TRBJ2-1; D is perhaps TRBD1 (6 bases). V dropped 6 bases and J dropped 1 base, with 11 bases sitting between them. Germline V CDR1 and CDR2: SGDLS, YYNGEE. The length of the CDR3 is 14 residues. In nucleotides, the CDR3 is TGTGCCAGCAAACCAGGGGAATCCTACAATGAGCAGTTCTTC. Translation: CASKPGESYNEQFF.

The chain uses TRBV5-4 and TRBJ1-1; TRBD1 matches at 7 bases. J gave up 1 base and V 2 bases, and 5 bases lay outside the gene matches. Germline V gene sequence: CDR1 SGHNT, CDR2 YYREEE (reference sequence). The CDR3 is made up of 15 amino acids. The CDR3 DNA reads as TGTGCCAGCAGCTTTAGACAGGGTGGGAACACTGAAGCTTTCTTT. Amino acid sequence: CASSFRQGGNTEAFF.

This clone has a single count. The V gene is TRBV6-5, the J gene TRBJ1-1; 9 bases are shared with TRBD1. Germline V gene data show CDR1 as MNHEY and CDR2 as SVGAGI. With 6 bases clipped from V and 4 bases from J, the junction kept 3 bases outside the gene matches. The CDR3 totals 13 residues. The CDR3 bases are TGTGCCAGCAGAGACAGGGGGGGCACTGAAGCTTTCTTT. This sequence encodes CASRDRGGTEAFF.

Regarding this clone: A read error may produce the germline difference seen at one junction end. The CDR3 bases are TGTGCCAGCAGCCCCGGGACAGGATCTGGTCAGCCCCGGCATTTT. This sequence encodes CASSPGTGSGQPRHF. This chain uses TRBV6-6 with TRBJ1-5; 8 bases line up with TRBD1. This CDR3 comprises 15 residues. The germline V gene has CDR1 MNHNY and CDR2 SVGAGI (reference sequence).

The CDR3 here is CASSPEADTQYF. CDR3 DNA sequence: TGTGCCAGCAGCCCCGAGGCGGATACGCAGTATTTT. The chain carries TRBV9 and TRBJ2-3; D remains unclear. Germline CDR1 reads SGDLS; CDR2 reads YYNGEE. Trimming stripped 4 bases from V and 6 bases from J, with 9 bases between. The CDR3 runs 12 residues.

Within the sample, this clone is medium-sized. The chain joins TRBV11-2 to TRBJ1-2; D unclear. The CDR3 sequence is 14 residues long. The V end was cut by 1 base, the J end by 4 bases, with 10 bases between. The germline gives CDR1 SGHAT, CDR2 FQNNGV. In DNA, the CDR3 is TGTGCCAGCAGCTTAGCGTCGAGGATCTATGGCTACACCTTC. This codes for CASSLASRIYGYTF.

The rearrangement joins TRBV7-2 to TRBJ1-1, with 7 bases fitting TRBD1. The CDR3 loop spans 15 amino acids. V gave up 6 bases and J gave up 2 bases; unmatched junction bases: 9. Germline CDR1 and CDR2: SGHTA and FQGNSA. In DNA form, the CDR3 reads TGTGCCAGCAGATCTAGACAGGGAAGAAACACTGAAGCTTTCTTT. It codes for CASRSRQGRNTEAFF.

This chain joins TRBV7-2 and TRBJ2-5; 7 bases line up with TRBD2. Trimming cost V 1 base and J 9 bases; bases outside gene matches: 20. CDR1 is SGHTA and CDR2 is FQGNSA in the germline V gene. The CDR3 consists of 18 residues. The CDR3 DNA follows: TGTGCCAGCAGCTTAGAGTTGGTGGCTAGCGGCAAATCGGCGGCCCAGTACTTC. Translating it yields CASSLELVASGKSAAQYF.

The chain employs TRBV4-2 and TRBJ2-7; D is uncertain. Trimming left V 0 bases short and J 2 bases short, with 8 bases between. The CDR3 has 14 amino acids. Germline V CDR1 and CDR2: LGHNA, YNFKEQ. The CDR3: CASSQEWQAYEQYF. In nucleotides, the CDR3 is TGTGCCAGCAGCCAAGAGTGGCAGGCCTACGAGCAGTACTTC.

The gene calls are TRBV18 and TRBJ1-6; D is possibly TRBD1 (6 bases). This CDR3 is 14 amino acids long. V was shortened by 9 bases and J by 12 bases, with 21 bases between the two germline ends. Per germline, CDR1 KGHSH and CDR2 LQKENI. The CDR3 sequence is CASRREGEFRPLHF. The CDR3 bases are TGTGCCAGTCGCCGGGAGGGGGAATTCCGACCCCTCCACTTT. Full variable domain (missing parts from reference TRBV18 and TRBJ1-6): NAGVMQNPRHLVRRRGQEARLRCSPMKGHSHVYWYRQLPEEGLKFMVYLQKENIIDESGMPKERFSAEFPKEGPSILRIQQVVRGDSAAYFCASRREGEFRPLHFGNGTRLTVT.

The table lists this clone with a count of one. The chain employs TRBV30 and TRBJ1-1, with D possibly TRBD1 on 5 matching bases. V lost 2 bases and J lost 1, with 11 bases in between. The CDR3 contains 14 residues. From germline, CDR1 is GTSNPN and CDR2 SVGIG (reference sequence). The chain's CDR3 is CAWSRGGTNTEAFF. Written as DNA, the CDR3 is TGTGCCTGGAGTCGGGGAGGGACGAACACTGAAGCTTTCTTT.

This chain connects TRBV7-9 to TRBJ1-4; D might be TRBD1 (6 bases). The CDR3 has 14 amino acids. Germline assignment: CDR1 SEHNR and CDR2 FQNEAQ (reference sequence). The V end lost 5 bases, the J end lost 0 bases, and 7 bases lay between the germline ends. CDR3 nucleotides: TGTGCCAGCAGCCGGGACACAACTAATGAAAAACTGTTTTTT. Its protein product is CASSRDTTNEKLFF.

This chain uses TRBV4-1 with TRBJ1-5; D unclear. The CDR3 covers 14 residues. Germline assignment: CDR1 MGHRA and CDR2 YSYEKL. Trimming took 4 bases from V and 2 from J, leaving 9 bases between them. For the CDR3, the DNA is TGCGCCAGCAGCCCACCCGGGGGCAATCAGCCCCAGCATTTT. Its protein is CASSPPGGNQPQHF.

The rearrangement links TRBV7-2 to TRBJ1-2; 8 bases match TRBD1. This CDR3 is built from 16 residues. Germline V CDR1 and CDR2: SGHTA, FQGNSA. The V and J ends lost 3 bases and 8 bases, in that order; junction bases with no gene match: 14. The chain's CDR3 is CASSFWQGAAGHGYTF. CDR3 in DNA: TGTGCCAGCAGCTTTTGGCAGGGGGCTGCAGGGCACGGCTACACCTTC. The complete variable domain, with remaining parts taken from reference TRBV7-2 and TRBJ1-2, reads GAGVSQSPSNKVTEKGKDVELRCDPISGHTALYWYRQSLGQGLEFLIYFQGNSAPDKSGLPSDRFSAERTGGSVSTLTIQRTQQEDSAVYLCASSFWQGAAGHGYTFGSGTRLTVV.

There are a few counts of this clone. The J gene is TRBJ1-3, the V gene TRBV6-1, with D perhaps matching TRBD1 (6 bases). Trimming took 8 bases from V and 0 from J, leaving 8 bases between them. This CDR3 is 13 amino acids long. Germline V gene data show CDR1 as MNHNS and CDR2 as SASEGT. CDR3 nucleotides: TGTGCCAGCCAGGGGAACTCTGGAAACACCATATATTTT. It is translated as CASQGNSGNTIYF.

The J gene is TRBJ2-5, the V gene TRBV27, with D perhaps matching TRBD1 (6 bases). The J call is in doubt because the DNA end fits TRBJ2-7 better. The CDR3 has 13 amino acids. Germline CDR1 is MNHEY and CDR2 is SMNVEV (reference sequence). CDR3 sequence: CASRRGFPYEQYF. DNA of the CDR3: TGTGCCAGCAGGAGGGGGTTCCCCTACGAGCAGTACTTC.